The rows below give T cell receptor beta chains drawn from one sample of a study of post-analysis software for immune sequencing data. TCRdb re-derived calls from the PCR reads in MiXCR, one entry per CDR3 protein. The sample carries hundreds of thousands of distinct CDR3 sequences, approximately 59% recorded once. Sequenced material: blood. Receptors originate from a girl under 10 years old with multiple sclerosis. CDR3s include the opening cysteine and the closing phenylalanine or tryptophan. Fields, in order: V gene, D gene, clone size, J gene, CDR3 DNA, CDR3 protein. A D gene is named only where the DNA matches it firmly. Clone size is stated in some rows and not others, as once, few, many or a class when expanded.

V: TRBV11-2
D: TRBD1
size: few
J: TRBJ2-6
DNA: TGTGCCAGCAGCCCCCGGACAGGGACTGGGGCCAACGTCCTGACTTTC
CDR3: CASSPRTGTGANVLTF

V: TRBV6-1
D: NA
size: NA
J: TRBJ1-2
DNA: TGTGCCAGCGGGGGGCGCGGGGCGTTGACAGGTGGCTACACCTTC
CDR3: CASGGRGALTGGYTF

V: TRBV29-1
D: NA
size: NA
J: TRBJ2-7
DNA: TGCAGCGCTATTAGCGGCTCCTACGAGCAGTACTTC
CDR3: CSAISGSYEQYF

V: TRBV7-9
D: TRBD1
size: NA
J: TRBJ2-6
DNA: TGTGCCAGCAGCTTAGGGGGCCAGGGGGTCGGTGGGGCCAACGTCCTGACTTTC
CDR3: CASSLGGQGVGGANVLTF

V: TRBV6-5
D: NA
size: NA
J: TRBJ1-2
DNA: TGTGCCAGCAGTTACGCCCCCACAGGGAGTTATGGCTACACCTTC
CDR3: CASSYAPTGSYGYTF

V: TRBV29-1
D: TRBD2
size: NA
J: TRBJ2-1
DNA: TGCAGCGCGCCGACTAGCGTCTACAATGAGCAGTTCTTC
CDR3: CSAPTSVYNEQFF

V: TRBV2
D: NA
size: NA
J: TRBJ1-2
DNA: TGTGCCAGCAGCCGGGTAGCCTATGGCTACACCTTC
CDR3: CASSRVAYGYTF

V: TRBV4-3
D: NA
size: many
J: TRBJ2-1
DNA: TGCGCCAGCAGCCAGGATGGAGCCTCTAGCGTATGGGGTGAGCAGTTCTTC
CDR3: CASSQDGASSVWGEQFF

V: TRBV29-1
D: TRBD1
size: NA
J: TRBJ2-5
DNA: TGCAGCGTCTCCGGACAGGGAGGAGAGACCCAGTACTTC
CDR3: CSVSGQGGETQYF

V: TRBV5-1
D: TRBD1
size: NA
J: TRBJ1-4
DNA: TGCGCCAGCAGCTTGGATGTCGGGACAGGGGCGACTAATGAAAAACTGTTTTTT
CDR3: CASSLDVGTGATNEKLFF

V: TRBV7-2
D: NA
size: NA
J: TRBJ1-2
DNA: TGTGCCAGCAGCTTCGACAGTCGCTATGGCTACACCTTC
CDR3: CASSFDSRYGYTF

V: TRBV7-2
D: NA
size: NA
J: TRBJ2-3
DNA: TGTGCCAGCAGCCTGGGACTGAACACAGATACGCAGTATTTT
CDR3: CASSLGLNTDTQYF

V: TRBV7-9
D: NA
size: NA
J: TRBJ1-1
DNA: TGTGCCAGCAGCGAACAGGGCATGAACACTGAAGCTTTCTTT
CDR3: CASSEQGMNTEAFF

V: TRBV25-1
D: NA
size: NA
J: TRBJ1-2
DNA: TGTGCCAGCAGTGACCTTTACATCAATGGCTACACCTTC
CDR3: CASSDLYINGYTF

V: TRBV7-9
D: NA
size: NA
J: TRBJ2-7
DNA: TGTGCCAGCAGCCCCCTAGGGCGCGAGCAGTACTTC
CDR3: CASSPLGREQYF

V: TRBV5-5
D: NA
size: few
J: TRBJ1-5
DNA: TGTGCCAGCAGCTTGGATTTGGGGGGAGCTTATCAGCCCCAGCATTTT
CDR3: CASSLDLGGAYQPQHF

V: TRBV6-5
D: NA
size: NA
J: TRBJ2-7
DNA: TGTGCCAGCAGTTTGTACCGGACAGCCTACGAGCAGTACTTC
CDR3: CASSLYRTAYEQYF

V: TRBV12-3/TRBV12-4
D: TRBD2
size: NA
J: TRBJ2-1
DNA: TGTGCCAGCAGCTTGTTGGCGGGAGCAAGGTACAATGAGCAGTTCTTC
CDR3: CASSLLAGARYNEQFF

V: TRBV25-1
D: NA
size: NA
J: TRBJ2-3
DNA: TGTGCCAGCGGGGATTACACAGATACGCAGTATTTT
CDR3: CASGDYTDTQYF

V: TRBV20-1
D: TRBD2
size: NA
J: TRBJ2-3
DNA: TGCAGTGCTACAACTAGCGAGAGCACAGATACGCAGTATTTT
CDR3: CSATTSESTDTQYF

V: TRBV6-5
D: NA
size: few
J: TRBJ1-2
DNA: TGTGCCAGCAGTTACGTGTCGAGAGGGGCCTATGGCTACACCTTC
CDR3: CASSYVSRGAYGYTF

V: TRBV6-5
D: NA
size: NA
J: TRBJ2-1
DNA: TGTGCCAGCAGTTACTACCCTAGCGCCGGACACAATGAGCAGTTCTTC
CDR3: CASSYYPSAGHNEQFF

V: TRBV20-1
D: NA
size: NA
J: TRBJ2-5
DNA: TGCAGTGCTAGAGTCACGGGGACGGAAGAGACCCAGTACTTC
CDR3: CSARVTGTEETQYF

V: TRBV7-2
D: TRBD2
size: many
J: TRBJ2-1
DNA: TGTGCCAGCAGCCCCCTTAGCGGGGGGTACAATGAGCAGTTCTTC
CDR3: CASSPLSGGYNEQFF

V: TRBV30
D: NA
size: NA
J: TRBJ2-7
DNA: TGTGCCTGGAGTGTAGGGGGTGGCGAGCAGTACTTC
CDR3: CAWSVGGGEQYF

V: TRBV13
D: NA
size: NA
J: TRBJ2-1
DNA: TGTGCCAGCAGCCCCGGTGCGGGGAGAGACGAGCAGTTCTTC
CDR3: CASSPGAGRDEQFF

V: TRBV29-1
D: NA
size: few
J: TRBJ2-3
DNA: TGCAGCGTTTCCGGGGCGAACACAGATACGCAGTATTTT
CDR3: CSVSGANTDTQYF

V: TRBV7-2
D: TRBD2
size: NA
J: TRBJ2-4
DNA: TGTGCCAGCAGCCTCCCCGGGCGGGGGGGACCTCAAAACATTCAGTACTTC
CDR3: CASSLPGRGGPQNIQYF

V: TRBV4-3
D: NA
size: NA
J: TRBJ1-1
DNA: TGCGCCAGCAGCCAAGGGAGGGGGGGGTTGGACACTGAAGCTTTCTTT
CDR3: CASSQGRGGLDTEAFF

V: TRBV4-1
D: TRBD2
size: NA
J: TRBJ2-7
DNA: TGCGCCAGCAGCCAAGTACTAGCGGGAGAAGGCGAGCAGTACTTC
CDR3: CASSQVLAGEGEQYF

V: TRBV4-1
D: TRBD2
size: NA
J: TRBJ2-5
DNA: TGCGCCAGCAGCCAAGATGTGGGGGGGGGAATTGAAGAGACCCAGTACTTC
CDR3: CASSQDVGGGIEETQYF

V: TRBV6-6
D: NA
size: NA
J: TRBJ2-7
DNA: TGTGCCAGCAGCCGAGGGGTTGGGCTCCCTTTTGAGTACTTC
CDR3: CASSRGVGLPFEYF

V: TRBV11-2
D: TRBD1
size: NA
J: TRBJ2-2
DNA: TGTGCCAGCAGCCATTACAGGGGTTCGAACACCGGGGAGCTGTTTTTT
CDR3: CASSHYRGSNTGELFF

V: TRBV7-3
D: NA
size: NA
J: TRBJ2-5
DNA: TGTGCCAGCAGCTTTCTGGGACAAGAGACCCAGTACTTC
CDR3: CASSFLGQETQYF

V: TRBV4-1
D: TRBD1
size: NA
J: TRBJ1-2
DNA: TGCGCCAGCAGCCAAGAATGGGACAGCTTCTATGGCTACACCTTC
CDR3: CASSQEWDSFYGYTF

V: TRBV29-1
D: TRBD1
size: few
J: TRBJ1-1
DNA: TGCAGCGCCATGGGACAGGTGAACACTGAAGCTTTCTTT
CDR3: CSAMGQVNTEAFF

V: TRBV7-2
D: NA
size: NA
J: TRBJ1-3
DNA: TGTGCCAGCAGCTTATGGAGCTCTGGAAACACCATATATTTT
CDR3: CASSLWSSGNTIYF

V: TRBV20-1
D: NA
size: once
J: TRBJ2-4
DNA: TGCAGCCCGGAGGGGCGGCTCAACATTCAGTACTTC
CDR3: CSPEGRLNIQYF

V: TRBV5-5
D: NA
size: NA
J: TRBJ1-2
DNA: TGTGCCAGCCATTTATGGCTAAGTAGGGGCTACACCTTC
CDR3: CASHLWLSRGYTF

V: TRBV5-1
D: TRBD1
size: NA
J: TRBJ1-1
DNA: TGCGCCAGCAGCGTCAACAGGGGGAGTACTGAAGCTTTCTTT
CDR3: CASSVNRGSTEAFF

V: TRBV5-1
D: NA
size: NA
J: TRBJ2-1
DNA: TGCGCCAGCAGCTTGATGGGGCCCAGGGATGAGCAGTTCTTC
CDR3: CASSLMGPRDEQFF

V: TRBV7-2
D: NA
size: NA
J: TRBJ2-1
DNA: TGTGCCAGCAGCTTACAAAGTTCCTTGCTTTACAATGAGCAGTTCTTC
CDR3: CASSLQSSLLYNEQFF

V: TRBV20-1
D: TRBD2
size: once
J: TRBJ2-7
DNA: TGCAGTGCTAGGCTCACTCTTGGGAGGGTCGAGCAGTACTTC
CDR3: CSARLTLGRVEQYF

V: TRBV5-1
D: NA
size: NA
J: TRBJ2-1
DNA: TGCGCCAGCAGCCCGGACGAGAATGAGCAGTTCTTC
CDR3: CASSPDENEQFF

V: TRBV29-1
D: NA
size: few
J: TRBJ2-6
DNA: TGCAGCGTTGAAAGGGGAGACTCTGGGGCCAACGTCCTGACTTTC
CDR3: CSVERGDSGANVLTF

V: TRBV29-1
D: NA
size: NA
J: TRBJ2-1
DNA: TGCAGCGTTGAAGTAGGATCCTACAATGAGCAGTTCTTC
CDR3: CSVEVGSYNEQFF

V: TRBV6-1
D: TRBD2
size: few
J: TRBJ2-1
DNA: TGTGCCAGCAGCCACGACTACCCGGGTCTAGCGGACTACAATGAGCAGTTCTTC
CDR3: CASSHDYPGLADYNEQFF

V: TRBV15
D: NA
size: NA
J: TRBJ2-1
DNA: TGTGCCACCAGGGTGGGCCGGAACGACAATGAGCAGTTCTTC
CDR3: CATRVGRNDNEQFF

V: TRBV3-1
D: TRBD2
size: NA
J: TRBJ2-7
DNA: TGTGCCAGCAGTCCTAGCGGGAGGCCTGATGAGCAGTACTTC
CDR3: CASSPSGRPDEQYF

V: TRBV12-3/TRBV12-4
D: TRBD1
size: NA
J: TRBJ1-1
DNA: TGTGCCAGCAGTGGACAGGGCGGAGCCACTGAAGCTTTCTTT
CDR3: CASSGQGGATEAFF

V: TRBV29-1
D: NA
size: few
J: TRBJ1-2
DNA: TGCAGCGTCCCGATTGGCTTCTATGGCTACACCTTC
CDR3: CSVPIGFYGYTF

V: TRBV27
D: TRBD2
size: NA
J: TRBJ2-1
DNA: TGTGCCAGCAGTTCGACTAACGGGGGGGCCGCGTCCTACAATGAGCAGTTCTTC
CDR3: CASSSTNGGAASYNEQFF

V: TRBV6-5
D: NA
size: NA
J: TRBJ2-3
DNA: TGTGCCAGCAGTTACTCGCAGGGTAGCATTCCCTTCACAGATACGCAGTATTTT
CDR3: CASSYSQGSIPFTDTQYF

V: TRBV7-9
D: NA
size: NA
J: TRBJ2-5
DNA: TGTGCCAGCGGCACAGGGACGGAGACCCAGTACTTC
CDR3: CASGTGTETQYF

V: TRBV4-1
D: NA
size: NA
J: TRBJ2-4
DNA: TGCGCCAGCAGCCAAGAGGGACCGACCAAAGACATTCAGTACTTC
CDR3: CASSQEGPTKDIQYF

V: TRBV9
D: TRBD2
size: NA
J: TRBJ2-1
DNA: TGTGCCAGCAGCGTCTCCGGACTAGCGCGATGGGAGGGGAATGAGCAGTTCTTC
CDR3: CASSVSGLARWEGNEQFF

V: TRBV29-1
D: TRBD2
size: few
J: TRBJ2-7
DNA: TGCAGCGTTGAAGGGGGGCTAGCGGGAGGGTACGAGCAGTACTTC
CDR3: CSVEGGLAGGYEQYF

V: TRBV12-5
D: NA
size: NA
J: TRBJ2-7
DNA: TGTGCTAGTGGCTTGGGGCAGACCTACGAGCAGTACTTC
CDR3: CASGLGQTYEQYF

V: TRBV11-2
D: TRBD1
size: NA
J: TRBJ1-1
DNA: TGTGCCAGCAGCAAAACAGGGGGACTGAACACTGAAGCTTTCTTT
CDR3: CASSKTGGLNTEAFF